This T cell receptor beta chain was obtained from a study of long-term antiretroviral therapy in people with HIV. CDR3 length equals 13 residues. The germline V gene has CDR1 KGHSH and CDR2 LQKENI. V lost 1 base, J lost 10 bases, and 4 bases stayed unmatched. Study-wide points: Patients on ART gained diversity, which nonetheless stayed below transplant donor controls.

Worth noting for this clone: What it recognizes is unknown.

Version v3.0 of the immunoSEQ assay ran at survey level. Assay: immunoSEQ multiplex PCR; the TCRdb copy retains only in-frame clones and omits some. The sample includes tens of thousands of clones, about 93% of them seen just once. This rearrangement joins TRBV18 to TRBJ2-1, with 7 bases matching TRBD1. The sequence derives from a woman aged 40 to 50 with HIV. The sequencing used unsorted PBMCs, collected 5 to 5.5 years after starting antiretroviral therapy. CDR3 nucleotides: TGTGCCAGCTCACCACGTACAGGGGAAGAGCAGTTCTTC. Translation gives CASSPRTGEEQFF.